This is a list of T cell receptor beta chains from one sample in a study of CD8+CD57+ T cells in acquired aplastic anemia. TCRdb independently ran MiXCR on the reads; one entry per CDR3 protein. The sample lists some 170,000 distinct CDR3 sequences; more than 45% were seen once. Sample: sorted CD4+, CD8+, or CD8+CD57+ T cells (not recorded which) from PBMCs. These receptors originate from a human donor with aplastic anemia. Each CDR3 is given with its conserved first and last residue. D genes are given only for firm matches. Not all rows give a size; the values are once, few, many and, for expanded clones, a class.

v_call	clone_size	d_call	j_call	cdr3_aa	cdr3_nt
TRBV25-1	NA	TRBD1	TRBJ1-1	CASSDPGTGNTEAFF	TGTGCCAGCAGTGACCCCGGGACAGGGAACACCGAAGCTTTCTTT
TRBV11-2	many	NA	TRBJ1-6	CASSLLREGNNSPLHF	TGTGCCAGCAGCTTACTTAGGGAGGGGAATAATTCACCCCTCCACTTT
TRBV10-3	many	TRBD1	TRBJ1-2	CATRQGGLYGYTF	TGTGCCACCAGACAGGGGGGATTGTATGGCTACACCTTC
TRBV7-9	few	TRBD2	TRBJ2-7	CASSLAGLADEQYF	TGTGCCAGCAGCTTAGCGGGACTAGCAGACGAGCAGTACTTC
TRBV5-4	many	TRBD2	TRBJ2-3	CASSSSGGAGDTQYF	TGTGCCAGCAGTTCCAGCGGGGGGGCAGGGGATACGCAGTATTTT
TRBV10-1	NA	NA	TRBJ1-1	CASSLRRGRDTEAFF	TGCGCCAGCAGCCTCAGGAGAGGTCGAGACACTGAAGCTTTCTTT
TRBV6-1	NA	NA	TRBJ2-5	CASSEVRLAQYF	TGTGCCAGCAGTGAAGTGCGCCTCGCCCAGTACTTC
TRBV7-2	many	TRBD1	TRBJ1-6	CASSTRTGGIGNSPLHF	TGTGCCAGCAGCACCCGGACAGGGGGCATAGGAAATTCACCCCTCCACTTT
TRBV10-1	few	TRBD2	TRBJ2-1	CASCGGEQFF	TGCGCCAGCTGCGGGGGTGAGCAGTTCTTC
TRBV10-2	NA	TRBD1	TRBJ1-5	CASSGVKGTDSQPQHF	TGCGCCAGCAGTGGCGTCAAAGGGACAGACTCCCAGCCCCAGCATTTT
TRBV7-9	many	NA	TRBJ1-2	CASSLGVGSAAGYTF	TGTGCCAGCAGCTTAGGGGTAGGTTCGGCTGCTGGCTACACCTTC
TRBV7-2	many	TRBD2	TRBJ2-5	CASSRASGVQETQYF	TGTGCCAGCAGCAGAGCTAGCGGGGTCCAAGAGACCCAGTACTTC
TRBV5-1	many	NA	TRBJ1-3	CASSSHNPSGNTIYF	TGCGCCAGCAGCTCGCACAACCCCTCTGGAAACACCATATATTTT
TRBV6-1	many	TRBD1	TRBJ2-5	CASSHTGDRQETQYF	TGTGCCAGCAGTCATACAGGGGACAGACAAGAGACCCAGTACTTC
TRBV12-3/TRBV12-4	many	TRBD1	TRBJ1-2	CASSSDRVYGYTF	TGTGCCAGCAGTTCTGACAGGGTCTATGGCTACACCTTC
TRBV6-5	many	TRBD2	TRBJ2-5	CASSYSVGWRGGGKTQYF	TGTGCCAGCAGTTACTCGGTCGGGTGGCGGGGGGGCGGAAAGACCCAGTACTTC
TRBV20-1	NA	TRBD2	TRBJ2-5	CSTLAGLETQYF	TGCAGTACACTAGCGGGATTAGAGACCCAGTACTTC
TRBV5-1	many	NA	TRBJ2-3	CASSLRLSSTDTQYF	TGCGCCAGCAGCTTAAGACTATCGAGCACAGATACGCAGTATTTT
TRBV5-8	NA	NA	TRBJ1-6	CASSQEDPSPLHF	TGTGCCAGCAGCCAGGAGGACCCCTCACCCCTCCACTTT
TRBV6-1	many	NA	TRBJ1-1	CASGETYEAFF	TGTGCCAGCGGAGAGACATATGAAGCTTTCTTT
TRBV10-3	NA	TRBD2	TRBJ2-5	CAIRTSGGAGETQYF	TGTGCCATCAGAACTAGCGGGGGGGCCGGGGAGACCCAGTACTTC
TRBV4-2	many	TRBD1	TRBJ1-2	CASSPTSRDRDTYGYTF	TGTGCCAGCAGCCCTACCTCTCGGGACAGGGACACTTATGGCTACACCTTC
TRBV6-5	many	TRBD1	TRBJ2-6	CASSYGTGVSGANVLTF	TGTGCCAGCAGTTACGGGACAGGAGTCTCTGGGGCCAACGTCCTGACTTTC
TRBV4-2	NA	TRBD2	TRBJ2-5	CASSQSRALGLAETQYF	TGTGCCAGCAGCCAGTCCCGGGCTTTGGGACTAGCAGAGACCCAGTACTTC
TRBV11-2	NA	NA	TRBJ1-1	CASSPPGHTEAFF	TGTGCCAGCAGCCCCCCAGGTCACACTGAAGCTTTCTTT
TRBV5-4	NA	NA	TRBJ1-4	CASSVGPATNEKLFF	TGTGCCAGCAGCGTTGGGCCTGCAACTAATGAAAAACTGTTTTTT
TRBV7-8	many	NA	TRBJ2-1	CASSRELGVYNEQFF	TGTGCCAGCAGTCGTGAGTTGGGGGTCTACAATGAGCAGTTCTTC